This record looks at one TCR beta chain sequence and its context. Its antigen remains unidentified. Trimming pared 2 bases from V and 0 bases from J, leaving 11 bases between. This CDR3 has 16 residues. From germline, CDR1 is GTSNPN and CDR2 SVGIG (reference sequence). This record belongs to a study of shared clonotypes between healthy human individuals. Study-level results: Sampling included only blood; tissue repertoires likely differ.

Deep level was the assay's run setting. Using immunoSEQ multiplex PCR, the repertoire was profiled, and TCRdb retains in-frame clones only, with some absent. The sample contains 2 million to 2.5 million clones, nearly 97% of which appear only once. Sample: naive CD4+ T cells sorted from blood. Indicated subset: CD45RA+ positively selected. This sequence was found in a man between 18 and 35 years old in good health. V gene TRBV30 combines with J gene TRBJ1-6; no reliable D call. The CDR3 nucleotides read TGTGCCTGGAGTTTAAGGCCAAGCTCCTATAATTCACCCCTCCACTTT. Translated, it gives CAWSLRPSSYNSPLHF.